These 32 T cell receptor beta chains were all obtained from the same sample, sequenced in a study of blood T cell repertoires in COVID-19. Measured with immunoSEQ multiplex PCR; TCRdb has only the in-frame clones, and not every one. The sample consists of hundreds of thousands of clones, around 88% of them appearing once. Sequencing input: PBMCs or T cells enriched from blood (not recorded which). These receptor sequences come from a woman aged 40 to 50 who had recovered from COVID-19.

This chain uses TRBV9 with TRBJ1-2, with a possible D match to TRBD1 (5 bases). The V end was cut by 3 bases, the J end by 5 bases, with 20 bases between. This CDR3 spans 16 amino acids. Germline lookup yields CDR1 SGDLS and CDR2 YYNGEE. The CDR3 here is CASSDPSAQTDYGYTF. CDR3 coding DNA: TGTGCCAGCAGCGATCCCAGCGCCCAGACAGATTATGGCTACACCTTC.

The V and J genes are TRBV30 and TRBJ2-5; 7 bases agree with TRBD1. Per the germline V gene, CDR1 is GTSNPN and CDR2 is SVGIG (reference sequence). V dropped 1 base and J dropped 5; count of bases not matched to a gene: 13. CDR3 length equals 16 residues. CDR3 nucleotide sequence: TGTGCCTGGAGTGAGGACAGGCCAGGGAGTAGGGAGACCCAGTACTTC. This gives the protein CAWSEDRPGSRETQYF.

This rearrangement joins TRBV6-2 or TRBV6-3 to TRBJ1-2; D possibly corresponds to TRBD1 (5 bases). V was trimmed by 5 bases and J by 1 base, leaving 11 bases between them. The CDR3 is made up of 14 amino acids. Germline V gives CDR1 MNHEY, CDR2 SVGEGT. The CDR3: CASSKQTVNYGYTF. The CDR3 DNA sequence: TGTGCCAGCAGTAAACAGACAGTTAACTATGGCTACACCTTC.

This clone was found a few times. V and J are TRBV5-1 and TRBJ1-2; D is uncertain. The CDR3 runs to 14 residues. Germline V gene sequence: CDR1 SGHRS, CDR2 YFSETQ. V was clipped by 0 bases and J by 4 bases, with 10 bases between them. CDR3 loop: CASSLGQVGYGYTF. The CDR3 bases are TGCGCCAGCAGCTTGGGGCAGGTGGGCTATGGCTACACCTTC. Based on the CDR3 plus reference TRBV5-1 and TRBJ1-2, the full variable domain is KAGVTQTPRYLIKTRGQQVTLSCSPISGHRSVSWYQQTPGQGLQFLFEYFSETQRNKGNFPGRFSGRQFSNSRSEMNVSTLELGDSALYLCASSLGQVGYGYTFGSGTRLTVV.

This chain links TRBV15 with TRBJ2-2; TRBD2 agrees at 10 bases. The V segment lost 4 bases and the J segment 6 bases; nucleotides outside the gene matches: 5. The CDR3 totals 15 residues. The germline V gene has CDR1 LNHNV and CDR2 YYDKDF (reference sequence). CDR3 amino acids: CATSKLAGWAGELFF. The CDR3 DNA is TGTGCCACCAGCAAACTAGCGGGATGGGCCGGGGAGCTGTTTTTT. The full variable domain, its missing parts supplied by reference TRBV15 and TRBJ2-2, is DAMVIQNPRYQVTQFGKPVTLSCSQTLNHNVMYWYQQKSSQAPKLLFHYYDKDFNNEADTPDNFQSRRPNTSFCFLDIRSPGLGDTAMYLCATSKLAGWAGELFFGEGSRLTVL.

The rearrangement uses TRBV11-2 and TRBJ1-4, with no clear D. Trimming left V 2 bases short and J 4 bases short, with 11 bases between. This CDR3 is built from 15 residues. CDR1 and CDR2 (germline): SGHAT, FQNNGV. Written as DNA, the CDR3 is TGTGCCAGCAGCTTAAGTCGGGGTTTTAATGAAAAACTGTTTTTT. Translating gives CASSLSRGFNEKLFF.

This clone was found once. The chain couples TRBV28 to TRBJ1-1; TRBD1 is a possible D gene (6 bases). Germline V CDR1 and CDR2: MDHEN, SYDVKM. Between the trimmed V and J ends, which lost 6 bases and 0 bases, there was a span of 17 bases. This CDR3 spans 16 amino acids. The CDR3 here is CASSRGRVSVNTEAFF. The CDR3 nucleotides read TGTGCCAGCAGCAGGGGACGGGTTTCGGTGAACACTGAAGCTTTCTTT.

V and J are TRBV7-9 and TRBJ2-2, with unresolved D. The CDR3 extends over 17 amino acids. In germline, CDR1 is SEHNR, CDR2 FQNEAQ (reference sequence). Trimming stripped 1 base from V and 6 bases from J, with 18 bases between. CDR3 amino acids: CASSLGAWATAPGELFF. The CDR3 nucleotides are TGTGCCAGCAGCTTAGGTGCTTGGGCCACAGCTCCCGGGGAGCTGTTTTTT.

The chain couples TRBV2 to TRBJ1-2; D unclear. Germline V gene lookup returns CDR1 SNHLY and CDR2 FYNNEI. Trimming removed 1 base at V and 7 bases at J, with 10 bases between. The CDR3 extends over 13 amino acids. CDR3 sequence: CASSEGWRAGYTF. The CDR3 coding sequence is TGTGCCAGCAGTGAAGGATGGAGAGCTGGCTACACCTTC.

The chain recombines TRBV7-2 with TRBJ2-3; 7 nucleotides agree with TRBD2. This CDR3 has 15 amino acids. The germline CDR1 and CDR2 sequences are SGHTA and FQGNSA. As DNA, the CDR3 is TGTGCGATCCGCTTAAGGGGCCAGCGGGAAGATACGCAGTATTTT. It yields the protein CAIRLRGQREDTQYF.

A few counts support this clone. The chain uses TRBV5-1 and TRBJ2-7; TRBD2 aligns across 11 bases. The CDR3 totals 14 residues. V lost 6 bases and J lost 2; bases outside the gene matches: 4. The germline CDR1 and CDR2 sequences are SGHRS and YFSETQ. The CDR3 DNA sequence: TGCGCCAGCACCGGGACTAGCGGCACCTACGAGCAGTACTTC. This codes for CASTGTSGTYEQYF.

The CDR3 sequence is CASSTGLRKANEKLFF. The CDR3 bases are TGTGCCAGTAGTACAGGGCTCCGGAAGGCTAATGAAAAACTGTTTTTT. The chain joins TRBV19 to TRBJ1-4; perhaps TRBD1 as D (5 bases). Germline lookup yields CDR1 LNHDA and CDR2 SQIVND (reference sequence). V was cut by 4 bases and J by 3 bases, with 15 bases left in between. The CDR3 extends over 16 amino acids.

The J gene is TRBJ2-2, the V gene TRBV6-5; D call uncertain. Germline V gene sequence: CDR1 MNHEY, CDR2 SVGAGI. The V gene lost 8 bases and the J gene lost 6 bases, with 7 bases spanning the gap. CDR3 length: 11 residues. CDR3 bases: TGTGCCAGCTTCAGCGCCGGGGAGCTGTTTTTT. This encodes CASFSAGELFF.

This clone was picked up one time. The CDR3 is CASSLGVESETQYF. In DNA form, the CDR3 reads TGTGCCAGCAGCTTGGGTGTGGAGTCCGAGACCCAGTACTTC. This rearrangement joins TRBV11-2 to TRBJ2-5; D is uncertain. V was pared by 3 bases and J by 5 bases, with 13 bases between. Germline values: CDR1 SGHAT, CDR2 FQNNGV. This CDR3 region has 14 residues.

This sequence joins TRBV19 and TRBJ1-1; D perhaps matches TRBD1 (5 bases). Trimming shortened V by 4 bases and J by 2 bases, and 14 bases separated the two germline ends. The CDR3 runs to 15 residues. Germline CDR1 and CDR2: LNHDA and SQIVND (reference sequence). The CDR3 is CASSKKTDRNTEAFF. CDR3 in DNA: TGTGCCAGTAGTAAAAAGACAGACAGAAACACTGAAGCTTTCTTT.

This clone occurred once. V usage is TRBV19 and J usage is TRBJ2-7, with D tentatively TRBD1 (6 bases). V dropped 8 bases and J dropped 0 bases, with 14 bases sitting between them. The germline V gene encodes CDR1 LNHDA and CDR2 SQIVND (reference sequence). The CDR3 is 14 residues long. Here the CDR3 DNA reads TGTGCCAGTGGAACCGGGACACCCTCCTACGAGCAGTACTTC. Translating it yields CASGTGTPSYEQYF.

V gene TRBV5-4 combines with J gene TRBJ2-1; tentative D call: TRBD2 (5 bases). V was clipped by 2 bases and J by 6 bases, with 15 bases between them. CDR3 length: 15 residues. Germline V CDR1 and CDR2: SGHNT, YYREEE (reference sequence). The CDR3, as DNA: TGTGCCAGCAGCTTCGGCGGGCCCTACATCAATGAGCAGTTCTTC. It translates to CASSFGGPYINEQFF.

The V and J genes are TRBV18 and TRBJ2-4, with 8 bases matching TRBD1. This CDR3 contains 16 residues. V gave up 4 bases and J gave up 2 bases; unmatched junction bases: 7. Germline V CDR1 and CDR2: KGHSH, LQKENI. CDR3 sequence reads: CASSQSAGGPKNIQYF. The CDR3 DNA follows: TGTGCCAGCTCACAATCTGCAGGGGGCCCCAAAAACATTCAGTACTTC.

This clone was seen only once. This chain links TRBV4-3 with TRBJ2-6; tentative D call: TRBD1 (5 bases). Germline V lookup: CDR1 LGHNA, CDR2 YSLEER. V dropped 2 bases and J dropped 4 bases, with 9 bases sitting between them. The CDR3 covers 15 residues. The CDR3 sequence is CASSQTGSGANVLTF. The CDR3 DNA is TGCGCCAGCAGCCAAACAGGATCCGGGGCCAACGTCCTGACTTTC.

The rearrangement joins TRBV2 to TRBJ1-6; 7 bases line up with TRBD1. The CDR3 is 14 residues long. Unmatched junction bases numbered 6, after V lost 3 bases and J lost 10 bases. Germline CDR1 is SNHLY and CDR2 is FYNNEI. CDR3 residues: CASSEEGAASPLHF. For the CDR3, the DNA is TGTGCCAGCAGTGAGGAGGGGGCGGCATCACCCCTCCACTTT.

The CDR3 DNA is TGTGCCAGCAAGCCCGGGACAGGGCCCACTGAAGCTTTCTTT. Amino acids: CASKPGTGPTEAFF. The chain is built from TRBV3-1 (or the pseudogene TRBV3-2) and TRBJ1-1, with TRBD1 matching 9 bases. Trimming cost V 7 bases and J 4 bases; bases outside gene matches: 7. This CDR3 has 14 residues. CDR1 is LGHDT and CDR2 is YNNKEL in the germline V gene (reference sequence).

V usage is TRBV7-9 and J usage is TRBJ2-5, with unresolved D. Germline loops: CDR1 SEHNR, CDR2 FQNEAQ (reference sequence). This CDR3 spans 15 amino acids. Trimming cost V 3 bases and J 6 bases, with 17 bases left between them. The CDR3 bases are TGTGCCAGCAGCTTCGCAGTTAACGTCCCGAAGACCCAGTACTTC. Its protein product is CASSFAVNVPKTQYF.

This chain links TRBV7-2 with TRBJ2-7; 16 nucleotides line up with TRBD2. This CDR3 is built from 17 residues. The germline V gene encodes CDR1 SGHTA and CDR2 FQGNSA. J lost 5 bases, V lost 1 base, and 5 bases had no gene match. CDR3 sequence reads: CASSLGGLAGGLDEQYF. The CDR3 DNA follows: TGTGCCAGCAGCTTAGGGGGACTAGCGGGAGGGCTTGACGAGCAGTACTTC.

CDR3 in DNA: TGTGCCAGCAGCCTAGGACTAGCGGCTTACGAGCAGTACTTC. As protein: CASSLGLAAYEQYF. The V gene is TRBV7-8, the J gene TRBJ2-7; 10 bases are a match to TRBD2. J was trimmed by 4 bases and V by 5 bases; bases with no gene match: 5. Germline-derived CDR1 and CDR2 are SGHVS and FQNEAQ. CDR3 length equals 14 residues.

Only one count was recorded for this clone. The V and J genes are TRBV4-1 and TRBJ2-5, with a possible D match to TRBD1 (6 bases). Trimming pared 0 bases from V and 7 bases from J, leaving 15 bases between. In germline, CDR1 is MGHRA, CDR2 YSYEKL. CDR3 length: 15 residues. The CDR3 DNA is TGCGCCAGCAGCCAAGAGGGGCCAGGGGAACGGACCCAGTACTTC. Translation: CASSQEGPGERTQYF.

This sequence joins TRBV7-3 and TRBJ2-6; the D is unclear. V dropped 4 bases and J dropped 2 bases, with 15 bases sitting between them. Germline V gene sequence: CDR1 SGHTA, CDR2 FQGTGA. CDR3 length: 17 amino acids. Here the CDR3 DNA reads TGTGCCAGCAGCTCGCGAGGCACGGATGCTGGGGCCAACGTCCTGACTTTC. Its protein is CASSSRGTDAGANVLTF. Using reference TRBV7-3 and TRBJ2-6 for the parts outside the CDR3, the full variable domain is GAGVSQTPSNKVTEKGKYVELRCDPISGHTALYWYRQSLGQGPEFLIYFQGTGAADDSGLPNDRFFAVRPEGSVSTLKIQRTERGDSAVYLCASSSRGTDAGANVLTFGAGSRLTVL.

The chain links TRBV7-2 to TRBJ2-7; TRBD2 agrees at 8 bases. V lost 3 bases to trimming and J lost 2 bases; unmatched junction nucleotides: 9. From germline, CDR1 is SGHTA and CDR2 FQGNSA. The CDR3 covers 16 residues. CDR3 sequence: CASSFRAGRDAYEQYF. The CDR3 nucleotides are TGTGCCAGCAGCTTTCGGGCCGGGAGGGACGCCTACGAGCAGTACTTC.

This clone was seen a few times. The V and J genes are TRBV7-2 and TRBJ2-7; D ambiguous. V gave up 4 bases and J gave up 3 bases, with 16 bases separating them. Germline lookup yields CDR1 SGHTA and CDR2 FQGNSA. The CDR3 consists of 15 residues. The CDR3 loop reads CASSSRVESLYEQYF. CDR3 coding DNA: TGTGCCAGCAGCTCCCGGGTGGAAAGCCTCTACGAGCAGTACTTC.

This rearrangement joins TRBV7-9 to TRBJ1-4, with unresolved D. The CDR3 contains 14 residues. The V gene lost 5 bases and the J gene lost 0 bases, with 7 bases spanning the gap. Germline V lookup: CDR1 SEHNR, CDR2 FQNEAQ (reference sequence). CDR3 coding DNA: TGTGCCAGCAGCCCCGAGGCAACTAATGAAAAACTGTTTTTT. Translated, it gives CASSPEATNEKLFF.

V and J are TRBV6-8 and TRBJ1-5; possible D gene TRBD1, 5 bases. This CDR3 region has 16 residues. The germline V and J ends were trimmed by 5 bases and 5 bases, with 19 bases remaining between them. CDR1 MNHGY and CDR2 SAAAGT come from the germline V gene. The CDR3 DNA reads TGTGCCAGCAGTCCCATGGGGGGGGATCAATATCAGCCCCAGCATTTT. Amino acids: CASSPMGGDQYQPQHF.

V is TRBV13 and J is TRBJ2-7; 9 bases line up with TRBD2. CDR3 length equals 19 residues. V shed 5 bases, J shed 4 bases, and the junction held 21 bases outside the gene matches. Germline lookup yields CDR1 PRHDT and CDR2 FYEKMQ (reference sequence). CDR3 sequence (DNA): TGTGCCAGCAGCCCGACGGGACTAGCTCCCTTCGTGGGAGGGTACGAGCAGTACTTC. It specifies CASSPTGLAPFVGGYEQYF.

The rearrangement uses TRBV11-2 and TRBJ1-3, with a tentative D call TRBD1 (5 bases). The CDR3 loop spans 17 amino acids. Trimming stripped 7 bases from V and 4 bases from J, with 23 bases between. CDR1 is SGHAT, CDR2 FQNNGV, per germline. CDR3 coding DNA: TGTGCCAGCAAGCGGGCTAAGACAGTCACGTCGGGAAACACCATATATTTT. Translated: CASKRAKTVTSGNTIYF.